A selection of T cell receptor beta chains follows, all from one sample in a study of tumor and adjacent non-tumor tissue in lung cancer. Using its own MiXCR run on the multiplex PCR reads, TCRdb lists one record per CDR3 protein. Of approximately 120,000 distinct CDR3 sequences listed, roughly 73% are singletons. The sample consisted of lung tumor tissue. The receptors were sampled from a woman aged 60 to 75 with non-small cell lung cancer. Each CDR3 is given without its conserved first and last residue. The D gene is left open where the match is weak.

j_call,d_call,v_call,cdr3_aa
TRBJ2-1,TRBD2,TRBV4-2,TSSQAGLEGNNEQF
TRBJ1-6,-,TRBV11-2,ASSLEGHGTAPLH
TRBJ2-1,-,TRBV29-1,SVDPGYSYNEQF
TRBJ2-4,TRBD1,TRBV28,GTGDSRNIQH
TRBJ1-3,-,TRBV6-5,ASSLAGVGNTIY
TRBJ2-3,-,TRBV11-3,ASSPAGQVGHKRC
TRBJ2-1,TRBD2,TRBV20-1,SASPAGLLGQF
TRBJ2-3,-,TRBV5-7,ASSLVASKIQY
TRBJ2-5,-,TRBV11-2,VSSPQGGQKTQY
TRBJ1-1,TRBD1,TRBV20-1,SANTGGGSEAF
TRBJ2-7,TRBD2,TRBV4-2,DSSQEGKRGVSYEQY
TRBJ1-2,-,TRBV20-1,SATTEGRSNYGHT
TRBJ1-2,-,TRBV6-5,ASNFARGGYT
TRBJ1-5,-,TRBV11-2,ASSYHSNQPRR
TRBJ2-7,-,TRBV29-1,SALHEQW
TRBJ1-5,-,TRBV20-1,RARDGHNQPKH
TRBJ1-1,-,TRBV11-1,ASSLVGATPNTEAF